These T cell receptor beta chains were read from a single sample in a study of T cell responses to AZD1222 COVID-19 vaccine. Generated by immunoSEQ multiplex PCR, the TCRdb table keeps only in-frame clones and is missing some. This table has 91,000 or so clones, 80% to 95% appearing once. The sequencing used peripheral blood, collected 28 days after the second AZD1222 dose. The receptors originated from an adult who received the AZD1222 COVID-19 vaccine. CDR3s include the opening cysteine and the closing phenylalanine or tryptophan. The D gene is left open where the match is weak. Some rows have no size entry. The others give once, few or many, or a class for an expanded clone.

d_gene	abundance	v_gene	j_gene	CDR3aa	CDR3nt
.	.	TRBV4-1	TRBJ1-3	CASSQDPPTGRIGNTIYF	TGCGCCAGCAGCCAAGACCCCCCAACAGGACGGATAGGAAACACCATATATTTT
TRBD1	.	TRBV6-2/TRBV6-3	TRBJ2-5	CASSWDRGLQTQYF	TGTGCCAGCAGTTGGGACAGGGGGTTACAGACCCAGTACTTC
TRBD2	.	TRBV2	TRBJ2-5	CASRFTSGGEETQYF	TGTGCCAGCCGATTTACTAGCGGGGGGGAAGAGACCCAGTACTTC
.	.	TRBV11-3	TRBJ2-1	CASSLERDREQFF	TGTGCCAGCAGCTTAGAAAGGGACCGAGAGCAGTTCTTC
TRBD1	few	TRBV6-2/TRBV6-3	TRBJ2-7	CASSSSTGKVEQYF	TGTGCCAGCAGTTCATCGACAGGGAAGGTCGAGCAGTACTTC
.	.	TRBV11-3	TRBJ1-1	CASSRRAQGGLLEAFF	TGTGCCAGCAGCCGCAGGGCGCAGGGCGGTTTACTCGAAGCTTTCTTT
.	.	TRBV19	TRBJ1-1	CASSIGDITAEAFF	TGTGCCAGTAGTATAGGGGACATAACGGCTGAAGCTTTCTTT
.	.	TRBV4-2	TRBJ2-1	CASSQDFGLTIYNEQFF	TGTGCCAGCAGCCAAGATTTCGGACTTACTATTTACAATGAGCAGTTCTTC
.	.	TRBV5-1	TRBJ1-6	CASSRQSTSSYNSPLHF	TGCGCCAGCAGCAGACAGAGTACGAGCTCCTATAATTCACCCCTCCACTTT
.	once	TRBV28	TRBJ1-3	CASSLSHPGNTIYF	TGTGCCAGCAGTTTATCCCACCCGGGAAACACCATATATTTT
.	.	TRBV2	TRBJ1-4	CASSSQTTNEKLFF	TGTGCCAGCAGTTCGCAGACAACTAATGAAAAACTGTTTTTT
.	.	TRBV30	TRBJ1-1	CAWSVSIEAFF	TGTGCCTGGAGTGTATCCATTGAAGCTTTCTTT
.	.	TRBV28	TRBJ1-2	CASSPPWGDIYGYTF	TGTGCCAGCAGTCCCCCCTGGGGGGACATCTATGGCTACACCTTC
.	.	TRBV5-1	TRBJ2-7	CASNLDLTGEQYF	TGCGCCAGCAATCTGGACCTTACTGGCGAGCAGTACTTC
TRBD1	.	TRBV7-2	TRBJ1-2	CASSLRQGARGYTF	TGTGCCAGCAGCTTAAGACAGGGGGCGCGAGGCTACACCTTC
TRBD1	few	TRBV6-1	TRBJ2-7	CASSDQGQNYEQYF	TGTGCCAGCAGTGATCAGGGACAGAACTACGAGCAGTACTTC
.	.	TRBV9	TRBJ1-1	CASSVAPLNTEAFF	TGTGCCAGCAGCGTAGCCCCCCTAAACACTGAAGCTTTCTTT
TRBD1	.	TRBV19	TRBJ1-2	CASSIYRTGLNYGYTF	TGTGCCAGTAGTATCTACCGGACAGGATTAAACTATGGCTACACCTTC
.	.	TRBV15	TRBJ1-1	CATSLPGASREAFF	TGTGCCACCAGCCTTCCGGGAGCTAGCAGAGAAGCTTTCTTT
.	once	TRBV28	TRBJ2-6	CASSSPFAGANVLTF	TGTGCCAGCAGTTCCCCTTTCGCTGGGGCCAACGTCCTGACTTTC
.	.	TRBV19	TRBJ1-1	CASRPRGMRVQGNTEAFF	TGTGCCAGTAGACCCCGAGGTATGAGGGTACAAGGGAACACTGAAGCTTTCTTT
.	.	TRBV18	TRBJ1-4	CASSPRGRESEKLFF	TGTGCCAGCTCACCCCGGGGCAGGGAGAGTGAAAAACTGTTTTTT
TRBD1	.	TRBV3-1/TRBV3-2	TRBJ2-1	CASSTQGARSYNEQFF	TGTGCCAGCAGCACCCAGGGGGCTAGGTCCTACAATGAGCAGTTCTTC
.	.	TRBV2	TRBJ1-2	CASSYGRGSYGYTF	TGTGCCAGCAGTTACGGCAGGGGAAGCTATGGCTACACCTTC
.	once	TRBV12-3/TRBV12-4	TRBJ2-3	CASSFSGTQYF	TGTGCCAGCAGTTTTTCGGGCACGCAGTATTTT
.	.	TRBV28	TRBJ1-2	CAIGALTNYGYTF	TGTGCCATCGGGGCCCTAACTAACTATGGCTACACCTTC
.	.	TRBV7-2	TRBJ2-7	CASSFQGSSYEQYF	TGTGCCAGCAGCTTCCAGGGGAGCTCCTACGAGCAGTACTTC
.	.	TRBV6-5	TRBJ2-7	CASSYTSKGGLVEQYF	TGTGCCAGCAGTTACACTAGTAAGGGGGGGCTTGTAGAGCAGTACTTC
.	.	TRBV28	TRBJ1-2	CASNPSVGGGYTF	TGTGCCAGCAACCCCTCCGTAGGGGGTGGCTACACCTTC
.	.	TRBV7-2	TRBJ2-1	CASSLVRGEQFF	TGTGCCAGCAGCTTGGTCCGCGGTGAGCAGTTCTTC
.	.	TRBV6-5	TRBJ1-4	CASSYRAGGVNEKLFF	TGTGCCAGCAGTTACCGGGCAGGCGGGGTTAATGAAAAACTGTTTTTT
.	.	TRBV12-3/TRBV12-4	TRBJ1-5	CASSLGPYQPQHF	TGTGCCAGCAGTTTAGGGCCGTATCAGCCCCAGCATTTT
.	once	TRBV15	TRBJ2-2	CATSHNVRARTGELFF	TGTGCCACCAGCCATAACGTCAGGGCACGAACCGGGGAGCTGTTTTTT
.	.	TRBV14	TRBJ2-3	CASSHPGGPNTDTQYF	TGTGCCAGCAGCCATCCCGGGGGCCCGAACACAGATACGCAGTATTTT
.	.	TRBV12-3/TRBV12-4	TRBJ1-5	CASSMGPYQPQHF	TGTGCCAGCAGCATGGGACCCTATCAGCCCCAGCATTTT
.	.	TRBV9	TRBJ1-6	CASSITANSPLHF	TGTGCCAGCAGCATCACAGCAAATTCACCCCTCCACTTT
.	.	TRBV9	TRBJ1-5	CASSVTRDYSPQHF	TGTGCCAGCAGCGTAACCCGGGACTACTCGCCCCAGCATTTT
.	.	TRBV15	TRBJ2-1	CATSRDQGLGYNEQFF	TGTGCCACCAGCAGAGATCAGGGGTTAGGCTACAATGAGCAGTTCTTC
.	once	TRBV5-6	TRBJ2-3	CASSLTPNTQYF	TGTGCCAGCAGCTTGACTCCTAATACGCAGTATTTT
.	.	TRBV28	TRBJ1-2	CASILGGEIGGYTF	TGTGCCAGCATCTTAGGGGGGGAGATCGGTGGCTACACCTTC
.	.	TRBV6-6	TRBJ1-2	CASSYPQGNSGYTF	TGTGCCAGCAGTTACCCACAGGGAAACAGTGGCTACACCTTC
TRBD1	few	TRBV28	TRBJ1-4	CASGTATKGKLFF	TGTGCCAGCGGGACAGCAACTAAAGGAAAACTGTTTTTT
.	.	TRBV29-1	TRBJ1-2	CSARQDYGYTF	TGCAGCGCCCGACAGGACTATGGCTACACCTTC
.	.	TRBV19	TRBJ1-2	CASSHGQGGGYTF	TGTGCCAGTAGCCATGGCCAGGGTGGTGGCTACACCTTC
.	.	TRBV30	TRBJ1-1	CAWSVALSTEAFF	TGTGCCTGGAGTGTCGCTTTGAGCACTGAAGCTTTCTTT
TRBD1	.	TRBV6-6	TRBJ1-6	CASSRGQGSSYNSPLHF	TGTGCCAGCAGTCGTGGACAGGGTAGCTCCTATAATTCACCCCTCCACTTT
.	few	TRBV4-2	TRBJ1-6	CASSQDSSPLHF	TGTGCCAGCAGCCAGGACAGCTCACCCCTCCACTTT
TRBD1	once	TRBV19	TRBJ1-1	CASSIRPGGHTEAFF	TGTGCCAGTAGTATTCGTCCAGGGGGCCACACTGAAGCTTTCTTT
.	.	TRBV18	TRBJ1-4	CASSEAEKLFF	TGTGCCAGCTCAGAGGCAGAAAAACTGTTTTTT
TRBD2	.	TRBV7-8	TRBJ2-1	CASSPLSTSGGARNEQFF	TGTGCCAGCAGCCCGCTCTCGACTAGCGGGGGGGCAAGGAATGAGCAGTTCTTC
TRBD1	.	TRBV24-1	TRBJ2-3	CATGGTGVDTQYF	TGTGCCACCGGGGGGACAGGGGTAGATACGCAGTATTTT
TRBD1	.	TRBV7-8	TRBJ1-5	CASSPGQGYQPQHF	TGTGCCAGCAGCCCGGGACAGGGGTATCAGCCCCAGCATTTT
.	.	TRBV29-1	TRBJ1-1	CSVEGAGGTGMNTEAFF	TGCAGCGTTGAAGGGGCGGGTGGAACAGGGATGAACACTGAAGCTTTCTTT
TRBD2	once	TRBV11-2	TRBJ2-3	CASRGGAGSADTQYF	TGTGCCAGCAGGGGCGGAGCGGGGTCGGCAGATACGCAGTATTTT
.	once	TRBV11-3	TRBJ2-3	CASSSQGRSSTDTQYF	TGTGCCAGCAGCTCCCAGGGGCGTTCTAGCACAGATACGCAGTATTTT